A selection of T cell receptor beta chains follows, all from one sample in a study of PD-L1 blockade in urothelial cancer. The protocol was immunoSEQ multiplex PCR, while the TCRdb copy is restricted to in-frame clones and leaves out a portion. The table lists tens of thousands of clones, 75% to 85% of them singletons. The sample in question was PBMCs, obtained around atezolizumab (anti-PD-L1) treatment. The origin of the receptors is a man in his sixties or seventies with urothelial cancer. Each CDR3 is given with its conserved first and last residue. Fields, in order: J gene, CDR3 length, V gene, clone size, D gene, CDR3 protein, CDR3 DNA. The D gene is left open where the match is weak. Clone size appears in some rows only: once, few, many, or a class for an expanded clone.

J: TRBJ2-5; length: 15; V: TRBV11-3; size: NA; D: NA; CDR3: CASSVGAGRQETQYF; DNA: TGTGCCAGCAGCGTCGGCGCGGGCAGACAAGAGACCCAGTACTTC
J: TRBJ1-2; length: 12; V: TRBV29-1; size: NA; D: NA; CDR3: CSVGDTSSGYTF; DNA: TGCAGCGTTGGGGACACTTCTAGCGGCTACACCTTC
J: TRBJ1-1; length: 14; V: TRBV5-6; size: NA; D: NA; CDR3: CASSLGGQGTEAFF; DNA: TGTGCCAGCAGCTTGGGGGGGCAGGGGACTGAAGCTTTCTTT
J: TRBJ2-7; length: 13; V: TRBV30; size: NA; D: NA; CDR3: CAWSLGASYEQYF; DNA: TGTGCCTGGAGTTTGGGGGCCTCCTACGAGCAGTACTTC
J: TRBJ1-5; length: 14; V: TRBV7-8; size: NA; D: TRBD1; CDR3: CASTRQGGNQPQHF; DNA: TGTGCCAGCACGAGACAGGGTGGCAATCAGCCCCAGCATTTT
J: TRBJ2-2; length: 14; V: TRBV5-1; size: NA; D: NA; CDR3: CASSSGSNTGELFF; DNA: TGCGCCAGCAGCTCCGGGTCTAACACCGGGGAGCTGTTTTTT
J: TRBJ1-6; length: 16; V: TRBV6-1; size: few; D: TRBD1; CDR3: CASSGGQVLFYSPLHF; DNA: TGTGCCAGCAGTGGGGGACAGGTCCTTTTTTATTCACCCCTCCACTTT
J: TRBJ2-4; length: 15; V: TRBV7-9; size: NA; D: TRBD2; CDR3: CASSVKSGSWDIQYF; DNA: TGTGCCAGCAGCGTAAAGAGCGGGAGTTGGGACATTCAGTACTTC
J: TRBJ2-7; length: 16; V: TRBV5-1; size: NA; D: TRBD2; CDR3: CASGGTSGELGYEQYF; DNA: TGCGCCAGCGGCGGGACTAGCGGGGAACTGGGCTACGAGCAGTACTTC
J: TRBJ2-1; length: 15; V: TRBV9; size: NA; D: TRBD2; CDR3: CASRTGLAAYNEQFF; DNA: TGTGCCAGCAGAACGGGACTAGCGGCCTACAATGAGCAGTTCTTC
J: TRBJ2-7; length: 15; V: TRBV7-2; size: few; D: TRBD1; CDR3: CASSLTGDYSYEQYF; DNA: TGTGCCAGCAGCTTAACAGGGGATTACTCCTACGAGCAGTACTTC
J: TRBJ2-5; length: 17; V: TRBV11-3; size: NA; D: TRBD2; CDR3: CASSLDVVAGEGETQYF; DNA: TGTGCCAGCAGCTTAGATGTGGTAGCGGGAGAAGGAGAGACCCAGTACTTC
J: TRBJ2-7; length: 16; V: TRBV11-3; size: NA; D: TRBD2; CDR3: CASSLDGLAGVGEQYF; DNA: TGTGCCAGCAGCTTAGACGGGCTAGCGGGAGTGGGCGAGCAGTACTTC
J: TRBJ2-2; length: 16; V: TRBV11-3; size: NA; D: NA; CDR3: CASSGDPGASTGELFF; DNA: TGTGCCAGCAGCGGCGATCCGGGAGCCAGCACCGGGGAGCTGTTTTTT
J: TRBJ2-1; length: 17; V: TRBV13; size: NA; D: TRBD1; CDR3: CASSFPIRDRGLGEQFF; DNA: TGTGCCAGCAGCTTTCCCATCCGGGACAGGGGGCTTGGTGAGCAGTTCTTC
J: TRBJ2-3; length: 16; V: TRBV7-9; size: NA; D: NA; CDR3: CASSLTRLGGTDTQYF; DNA: TGTGCCAGCAGCCTCACGCGGCTGGGTGGCACAGATACGCAGTATTTT
J: TRBJ1-1; length: 13; V: TRBV29-1; size: NA; D: NA; CDR3: CSAFEVANTEAFF; DNA: TGCAGCGCCTTTGAAGTGGCGAACACTGAAGCTTTCTTT